The entry that follows covers one T cell receptor (beta chain) sequence. CD45RO-negative CD8 cells positively selected for CCR7 made up the naive population, which excluded terminally differentiated effector memory CD45RA+ cells. The data stem from a study of shared clonotypes between healthy human individuals. Some clones are missing from TCRdb's copy, which holds only in-frame ones; the method was immunoSEQ multiplex PCR. The sample holds approximately 2,000,000 clones, about 93% seen once. The junction had 7 bases not matched to a gene; V was cut back by 2 bases and J by 2 bases. CDR1 is SGDLS, CDR2 YYNGEE, per germline. This CDR3 region has 17 residues.

This chain joins TRBV9 and TRBJ2-6, with 7 bases lining up with TRBD1. The TCR sequence derives from a man aged 18-30 years in good health. Some clones in this sample may be carry-over from other donors' samples. The sample comprised naive CD8+ T cells from PBMCs. CDR3 region: CASSVRTRGTGANVLTF. Here the CDR3 DNA reads TGTGCCAGCAGCGTCCGGACCAGGGGGACTGGGGCCAACGTCCTGACTTTC.